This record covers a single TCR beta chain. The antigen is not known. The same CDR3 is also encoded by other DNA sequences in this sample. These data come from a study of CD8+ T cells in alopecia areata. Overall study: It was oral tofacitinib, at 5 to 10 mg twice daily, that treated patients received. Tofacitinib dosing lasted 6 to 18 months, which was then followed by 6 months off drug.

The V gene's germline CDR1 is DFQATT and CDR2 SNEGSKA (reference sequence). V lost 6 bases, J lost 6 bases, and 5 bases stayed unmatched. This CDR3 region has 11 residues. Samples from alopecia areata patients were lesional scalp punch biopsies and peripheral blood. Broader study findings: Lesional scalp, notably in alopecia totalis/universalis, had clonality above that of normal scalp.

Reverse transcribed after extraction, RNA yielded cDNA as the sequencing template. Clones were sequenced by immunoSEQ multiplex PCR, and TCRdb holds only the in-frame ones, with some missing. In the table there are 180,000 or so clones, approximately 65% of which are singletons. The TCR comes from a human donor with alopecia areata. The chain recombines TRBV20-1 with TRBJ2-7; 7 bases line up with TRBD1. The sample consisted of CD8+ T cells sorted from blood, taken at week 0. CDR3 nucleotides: TGCAGTGCAACCACAGGGGTCGAGCAGTACTTC. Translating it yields CSATTGVEQYF.